Shown below are 5 T cell receptor beta chains from a single sample sequenced in a study of T cells in narcolepsy. Using immunoSEQ multiplex PCR, the repertoire was profiled, and TCRdb retains in-frame clones only, with some absent. The table includes over 10,000 clones, less than 90% detected once. The sample taken for sequencing was CD45RA- memory CD4+ T cells from PBMCs. Source of these receptors: a human donor with narcolepsy.

This sequence joins TRBV29-1 and TRBJ2-7; no clear D. The V and J ends lost 4 bases and 1 base respectively, with 8 bases between them. The CDR3 length is 12 residues. Per the germline V gene, CDR1 is SQVTM and CDR2 is ANQGSEA. The CDR3 loop is CSVGADSYEQYF. The CDR3 bases are TGCAGCGTTGGGGCAGATTCCTACGAGCAGTACTTC.

This clone appeared once. The J gene is TRBJ2-5, the V gene TRBV6-1, with 12 bases aligning to TRBD2. With 8 bases clipped from V and 7 bases from J, the junction kept 11 bases outside the gene matches. The germline CDR1 and CDR2 sequences are MNHNS and SASEGT. The CDR3 consists of 15 residues. CDR3 sequence reads: CASSEPGLAGWTQYF. The CDR3 DNA reads TGTGCCAGCTCAGAGCCCGGACTAGCGGGATGGACCCAGTACTTC.

The gene calls are TRBV12-2 and TRBJ1-1. TRBV12-2 is a pseudogene. This CDR3 has 13 amino acids. The CDR3 DNA sequence: TGTGCAAGTCGCCTTTGTATGAACACTGAAGCTTTCTTT. It is translated as CASRLCMNTEAFF.

The chain combines TRBV27 with TRBJ1-5, with TRBD1 as a possible D gene (5 bases). This CDR3 has 14 amino acids. From germline, CDR1 is MNHEY and CDR2 SMNVEV (reference sequence). V was shortened by 5 bases and J by 6 bases, with 14 bases between the two germline ends. The CDR3 reads CASSTSGGGQPQHF. The CDR3 DNA is TGTGCCAGCAGTACTTCTGGGGGGGGTCAGCCCCAGCATTTT.

This chain connects TRBV19 to TRBJ2-5, with D possibly being TRBD1 (7 bases). V was cut by 1 base and J by 1 base, with 13 bases left in between. Germline loops: CDR1 LNHDA, CDR2 SQIVND (reference sequence). This CDR3 comprises 16 residues. CDR3 protein: CASSIVAGGSQETQYF. In DNA form, the CDR3 reads TGTGCCAGTAGTATAGTTGCAGGGGGGAGCCAAGAGACCCAGTACTTC.